The 20 T cell receptor beta chains below were found in one sample sequenced in a study of blood T cell repertoires in COVID-19. Method: immunoSEQ multiplex PCR; TCRdb's copy keeps in-frame clones and lacks some. The sample gives tens of thousands of clones, 82% of which show up once; roughly 13% is in the top ten. The sample consisted of peripheral blood. These receptors all come from a woman older than 75 with acute or convalescent COVID-19.

This clone was observed a handful of times. The chain employs TRBV5-8 and TRBJ1-5; 7 bases align to TRBD1. The germline V gene encodes CDR1 SGHTS and CDR2 YDEGEE. J gave up 12 bases and V 4 bases, and 19 bases lay outside the gene matches. The CDR3 is 16 amino acids. The CDR3: CASSPGLDRVVSLQHF. As DNA, the CDR3 is TGTGCCAGCAGCCCAGGGCTTGACAGGGTGGTTTCCCTCCAGCATTTT.

This clone came up once. V and J are TRBV11-3 and TRBJ2-5; possible D gene TRBD2, 5 bases. This CDR3 has 13 amino acids. Trimming took 1 base from V and 11 from J, leaving 14 bases between them. CDR1 SGHNT and CDR2 YENEEA come from the germline V gene. DNA of the CDR3: TGTGCCAGCAGCTTAGGAGGAGCTAGCCCTCAGTACTTC. Protein: CASSLGGASPQYF.

The V call is TRBV7-9, the J call TRBJ2-3; a possible D gene is TRBD1 (6 bases). The V gene lost 0 bases and the J gene lost 4 bases, with 17 bases spanning the gap. This CDR3 is 17 amino acids long. Germline assignment: CDR1 SEHNR and CDR2 FQNEAQ (reference sequence). CDR3 residues: CASSLAWGRLRADTQYF. The CDR3 DNA reads as TGTGCCAGCAGCTTAGCGTGGGGGCGGCTTCGGGCAGATACGCAGTATTTT.

This clone was counted a single time. The chain combines TRBV19 with TRBJ2-3, with 9 bases matching TRBD1. The CDR3 sequence is 15 residues long. V trimming: 3 bases; J trimming: 2 bases; junction bases outside the gene matches: 3. Per germline, CDR1 LNHDA and CDR2 SQIVND (reference sequence). The CDR3 DNA is TGTGCCAGTAGTATCGGACAGGGGACCACAGATACGCAGTATTTT. This sequence encodes CASSIGQGTTDTQYF. The variable domain in full, completed from reference TRBV19 and TRBJ2-3, reads DGGITQSPKYLFRKEGQNVTLSCEQNLNHDAMYWYRQDPGQGLRLIYYSQIVNDFQKGDIAEGYSVSREKKESFPLTVTSAQKNPTAFYLCASSIGQGTTDTQYFGPGTRLTVL.

CDR3 residues: CASSPQGGNQPQHF. The CDR3 region has the DNA TGTGCCAGCAGTCCACAGGGAGGCAATCAGCCCCAGCATTTT. The genes are TRBV28 and TRBJ1-5; possible D gene TRBD1, 6 bases. This CDR3 has 14 residues. V lost 5 bases and J lost 2, with 10 bases in between. CDR1 is MDHEN and CDR2 is SYDVKM in the germline V gene.

The chain carries TRBV18 and TRBJ1-1; 9 bases are shared with TRBD1. The CDR3 totals 15 residues. In germline, CDR1 is KGHSH, CDR2 LQKENI. With 5 bases clipped from V and 1 base from J, the junction kept 5 bases outside the gene matches. This CDR3 reads CASSSTGQGNTEAFF. In DNA, the CDR3 is TGTGCCAGCTCATCGACGGGACAGGGGAACACTGAAGCTTTCTTT.

The chain is built from TRBV10-2 and TRBJ2-1; TRBD2 might be the D (6 bases). Trimming left V 6 bases short and J 8 bases short, with 20 bases between. CDR1 WSHSY and CDR2 SAAADI come from the germline V gene. The CDR3 loop spans 15 amino acids. CDR3 sequence: CASSPSGGRYDEQFF. The CDR3 DNA is TGCGCCAGCAGCCCCTCGGGTGGGAGGTATGATGAGCAGTTCTTC.

This clone occurred a few times. This rearrangement joins TRBV6-5 to TRBJ1-5, with no clear D. The CDR3 length is 14 residues. Germline loops: CDR1 MNHEY, CDR2 SVGAGI. V shed 6 bases and J shed 2 bases, with 11 bases lying between them. CDR3 coding DNA: TGTGCCAGCAGGCGATCCGGGGGCAATCAGCCCCAGCATTTT. The encoded protein is CASRRSGGNQPQHF.

This clone was counted many times. The chain couples TRBV23-1 to TRBJ2-2; D perhaps matches TRBD1 (5 bases). TRBV23-1 belongs to the ORF category, with a function that is uncertain. The CDR3 has 15 residues. V dropped 0 bases and J dropped 2 bases, with 7 bases sitting between them. The CDR3 DNA sequence: TGCGCCAGCAGTCAATCGGGGCAAAACACCGGGGAGCTGTTTTTT. This encodes CASSQSGQNTGELFF.

This clone was observed at least ten times. V and J are TRBV2 and TRBJ1-3; 8 positions match TRBD1. V was clipped by 6 bases and J by 8 bases; unmatched bases: 6. Germline assignment: CDR1 SNHLY and CDR2 FYNNEI. There are 13 residues in the CDR3. The CDR3 region is CASREDRADTIYF. CDR3 in DNA: TGTGCCAGCAGGGAGGACAGGGCGGACACCATATATTTT.

The chain couples TRBV19 to TRBJ2-1, with D possibly TRBD2 on 7 matching bases. V lost 7 bases to trimming and J lost 0 bases, with 25 bases between them. The CDR3 is made up of 19 amino acids. Per the germline V gene, CDR1 is LNHDA and CDR2 is SQIVND (reference sequence). DNA for the CDR3: TGTGCCAGTATGGGGGGGCTGGGGGGCCCCGTTCTCTCCTACAATGAGCAGTTCTTC. Residues: CASMGGLGGPVLSYNEQFF. The full variable domain, rest sourced from reference TRBV19 and TRBJ2-1, is DGGITQSPKYLFRKEGQNVTLSCEQNLNHDAMYWYRQDPGQGLRLIYYSQIVNDFQKGDIAEGYSVSREKKESFPLTVTSAQKNPTAFYLCASMGGLGGPVLSYNEQFFGPGTRLTVL.

The chain has TRBV23-1 and TRBJ1-1, with TRBD1 matching 8 bases. TRBV23-1 is noted as an ORF with a role that remains uncertain. This CDR3 has 17 amino acids. V lost 0 bases and J lost 1; bases outside the gene matches: 7. The CDR3 DNA reads as TGCGCCAGCAGTCAATCTGCAACGACAGGGGAGAACACTGAAGCTTTCTTT. Translating gives CASSQSATTGENTEAFF.

V is TRBV5-1 and J is TRBJ2-1; TRBD2 matches at 7 bases. The CDR3 is 17 residues long. With 0 bases clipped from V and 4 bases from J, the junction kept 10 bases outside the gene matches. Germline CDR1 reads SGHRS; CDR2 reads YFSETQ. The CDR3 nucleotides are TGCGCCAGCAGCTTGGCCAATCGTCTAGCGGATTACAATGAGCAGTTCTTC. Amino acid sequence: CASSLANRLADYNEQFF.

This clone was seen just once. The gene calls are TRBV4-1 and TRBJ2-5, with 13 bases fitting TRBD2. The CDR3 runs 19 residues. Per the germline V gene, CDR1 is MGHRA and CDR2 is YSYEKL. Trimming took 0 bases from V and 1 from J; bases not matched to a gene: 8. The CDR3 nucleotides are TGCGCCAGCAGCCAAGATCAACTAGCGGGAGGGTTCCTCCAAGAGACCCAGTACTTC. Its translation: CASSQDQLAGGFLQETQYF.

The chain combines TRBV15 with TRBJ2-2, with no clear D. The germline gives CDR1 LNHNV, CDR2 YYDKDF (reference sequence). The ends were cut back, 0 bases at V and 8 bases at J, with 7 bases in the middle. The CDR3 is made up of 13 amino acids. CDR3 bases: TGTGCCACCAGCAGAGAAATCAAAGGGGAGCTGTTTTTT. Its translation: CATSREIKGELFF.

This chain uses TRBV10-3 with TRBJ2-7; D might be TRBD1 (6 bases). Trimming took 11 bases from V and 6 from J, leaving 17 bases between them. Germline V CDR1 and CDR2: ENHRY, SYGVKD. The CDR3 contains 12 residues. CDR3 sequence reads: CAASGAFVEQYF. The CDR3 DNA sequence: TGTGCCGCGTCAGGGGCCTTCGTCGAGCAGTACTTC.

Only a few counts were recorded for this clone. V gene TRBV19 combines with J gene TRBJ2-1; 7 nucleotides align to TRBD2. This CDR3 has 14 residues. Germline V gene lookup returns CDR1 LNHDA and CDR2 SQIVND (reference sequence). V lost 7 bases, J lost 1 base, and 4 bases stayed unmatched. The CDR3 protein is CASNAGVSYNEQFF. Written as DNA, the CDR3 is TGTGCCAGTAACGCGGGAGTTTCCTACAATGAGCAGTTCTTC.

V gene TRBV10-2 combines with J gene TRBJ1-6, with 10 bases lining up with TRBD1. The CDR3 runs to 14 residues. Looked up from germline, CDR1 is WSHSY and CDR2 is SAAADI. V dropped 8 bases and J dropped 4; count of bases not matched to a gene: 2. CDR3 residues: CASGGQGYNSPLHF. The CDR3 bases are TGCGCCAGCGGGGGACAGGGGTATAATTCACCCCTCCACTTT.

The rearrangement links TRBV6-6 to TRBJ1-5; TRBD1 might be the D (5 bases). The V end was cut by 0 bases, the J end by 3 bases, with 9 bases between. Germline V CDR1 and CDR2: MNHNY, SVGAGI (reference sequence). The CDR3 is 15 amino acids. The DNA of the CDR3 is TGTGCCAGCAGTTACTCGGACACCTTCAATCAGCCCCAGCATTTT. Protein sequence: CASSYSDTFNQPQHF.

This rearrangement joins TRBV5-1 to TRBJ1-5; no firm D call. With 5 bases removed from V and 0 bases from J, the gap between germline ends came to 12 bases. The length of the CDR3 is 15 residues. Germline lookup yields CDR1 SGHRS and CDR2 YFSETQ. The DNA of the CDR3 is TGCGCCAGCAGGGTCTCAACTAATAGCAATCAGCCCCAGCATTTT. Protein: CASRVSTNSNQPQHF.